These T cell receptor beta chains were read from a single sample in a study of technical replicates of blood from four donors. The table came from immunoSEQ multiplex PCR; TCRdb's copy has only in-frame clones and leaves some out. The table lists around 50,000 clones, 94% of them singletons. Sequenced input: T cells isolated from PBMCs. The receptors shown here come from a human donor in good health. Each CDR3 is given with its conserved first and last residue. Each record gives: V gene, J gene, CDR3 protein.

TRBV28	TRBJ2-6	CASSSPGNLPYGANVLTF
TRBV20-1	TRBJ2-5	CSTSLQETQYF
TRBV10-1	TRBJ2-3	CASSDFGTGGTDTQYF
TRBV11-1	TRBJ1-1	CASSHQGSPATEAFF
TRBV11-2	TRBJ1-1	CASSTKRRATHTEAFF
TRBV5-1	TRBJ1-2	CASSLGQNLGYTF
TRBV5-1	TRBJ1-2	CASSLAQGANYGYTF
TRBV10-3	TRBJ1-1	CAISDRDTAFF
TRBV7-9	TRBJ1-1	CASSLQSGNTEAFF
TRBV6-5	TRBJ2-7	CASSYSTSGSREQYF
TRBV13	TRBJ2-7	CASTIAGGIYEQYF
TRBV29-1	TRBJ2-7	CSVEAGFGGAAEQYF
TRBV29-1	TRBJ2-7	CSARKGQNYEQYF
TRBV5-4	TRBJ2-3	CASSVDRSTDTQYF
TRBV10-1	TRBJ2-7	CASSEVRGSSYEQYF
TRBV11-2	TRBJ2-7	CASSFDRVYEQYF
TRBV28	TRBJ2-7	CASSLIRGEEQYF